These 10 T cell receptor beta chains came from one sample sequenced in a study of T-cell memory formation after mild COVID-19. TCRdb re-called the 5' RACE reads with MiXCR, one entry per CDR3 protein. This repertoire shows 65,000 to 100,000 distinct CDR3 sequences, about 13% found once; its top ten account for less than 45%. Material for sequencing was PBMCs or a T cell subset sorted from them (not recorded which). Source of these receptors: a man between 18 and 29 years old who had mild COVID-19 (a few samples of this study predate the infection). Cell type and time point are not known.

This clonotype has more than one count but fewer than ten. The chain uses TRBV4-1 and TRBJ2-7; TRBD2 matches 11 bases. CDR1 is MGHRA and CDR2 is YSYEKL in the germline V gene. The CDR3 consists of 18 residues. V gave up 0 bases and J gave up 3 bases; unmatched junction bases: 10. CDR3 region: CASSQDMLAGGLIYEQYF. DNA of the CDR3: TGCGCCAGCAGCCAAGATATGCTAGCGGGGGGCCTTATCTACGAGCAGTACTTC.

V usage is TRBV7-2 and J usage is TRBJ2-3; possible D gene TRBD2, 7 bases. This CDR3 comprises 18 residues. Germline CDR1 SGHTA, CDR2 FQGNSA. V lost 7 bases and J lost 0, with 23 bases in between. The CDR3 is CASNLRGRGGASTDTQYF. In DNA form, the CDR3 reads TGTGCCAGCAACCTCCGGGGAAGGGGGGGGGCTAGCACAGATACGCAGTATTTT.

The genes are TRBV27 and TRBJ2-7; possible D gene TRBD1, 5 bases. The CDR3 spans 14 residues. Germline V gene sequence: CDR1 MNHEY, CDR2 SMNVEV (reference sequence). Between the trimmed V and J ends, which lost 3 bases and 2 bases, there was a span of 11 bases. CDR3 nucleotides: TGTGCCAGCAGTTTTGGGGCAGACACCTACGAGCAGTACTTC. Translated: CASSFGADTYEQYF.

This clonotype was detected a few times. The rearrangement joins TRBV16 to TRBJ2-7; TRBD1 agrees at 8 bases. The CDR3 runs to 16 residues. V trimming: 4 bases; J trimming: 5 bases; junction bases outside the gene matches: 13. The germline V gene encodes CDR1 KGHSY and CDR2 FQNENV. In DNA form, the CDR3 reads TGTGCCAGCAGCCGAGCCCCCAGGGGGCAAGGGAACGAGCAGTACTTC. This sequence encodes CASSRAPRGQGNEQYF.

V and J are TRBV4-1 and TRBJ1-2, with 10 positions matching TRBD1. V lost 0 bases to trimming and J lost 5 bases; unmatched junction nucleotides: 9. CDR3 length: 17 amino acids. Germline CDR1 and CDR2: MGHRA and YSYEKL. The CDR3 nucleotides read TGCGCCAGCAGCCAAGAGGGGGATGGGGACAGGGGTTATGGCTACACCTTC. Translating it yields CASSQEGDGDRGYGYTF.

This clonotype was detected a few times. This chain links TRBV12-3 or TRBV12-4 with TRBJ2-7; tentatively, D is TRBD2 (5 bases). The V and J ends lost 1 base and 7 bases respectively, with 14 bases between them. There are 14 residues in the CDR3. The CDR3 loop reads CASSLERVLGEQYF. The CDR3 DNA reads TGTGCCAGCAGTTTAGAGAGGGTGTTGGGAGAGCAGTACTTC.

This chain connects TRBV13 to TRBJ1-1; no reliable D call. Trimming took 6 bases from V and 1 from J, leaving 36 bases between them. CDR1 and CDR2 (germline): PRHDT, FYEKMQ (reference sequence). The CDR3 is 22 amino acids. This CDR3 is CASRSDTHSAHSPGVPNTEAFF. The CDR3 DNA reads TGTGCCAGCAGATCCGATACCCACTCCGCTCACAGTCCCGGGGTCCCGAACACTGAAGCTTTCTTT.

CDR3: CASSPGTYNEQFF. DNA for the CDR3: TGTGCCAGCAGCCCCGGGACTTACAATGAGCAGTTCTTC. The rearrangement joins TRBV7-9 to TRBJ2-1, with D possibly TRBD2 on 6 matching bases. The CDR3 runs to 13 residues. Per germline, CDR1 SEHNR and CDR2 FQNEAQ (reference sequence). V lost 5 bases, J lost 4 bases, and 9 bases lay in between. Looking up the rest from reference TRBV7-9 and TRBJ2-1 gives the full variable domain: DTGVSQNPRHKITKRGQNVTFRCDPISEHNRLYWYRQTLGQGPEFLTYFQNEAQLEKSRLLSDRFSAERPKGSFSTLEIQRTEQGDSAMYLCASSPGTYNEQFFGPGTRLTVL.

In its sample, this clonotype was seen a few times. The V and J genes are TRBV4-1 and TRBJ2-7; the D gene is possibly TRBD1 (6 bases). Trimming cost V 1 base and J 1 base, with 14 bases left between them. Looked up from germline, CDR1 is MGHRA and CDR2 is YSYEKL. The CDR3 runs 16 residues. CDR3 region: CASSQGSRDTSYEQYF. CDR3 DNA sequence: TGCGCCAGCAGCCAAGGATCCCGGGACACTTCCTACGAGCAGTACTTC.

The V and J genes are TRBV7-9 and TRBJ2-5; TRBD2 matches at 9 bases. This CDR3 spans 19 amino acids. CDR1 is SEHNR, CDR2 FQNEAQ, per germline (reference sequence). J was trimmed by 0 bases and V by 5 bases; bases with no gene match: 16. The CDR3 sequence is CASSPYRVGASGNQETQYF. CDR3 in DNA: TGTGCCAGCAGCCCCTACAGGGTAGGAGCTAGCGGGAACCAAGAGACCCAGTACTTC.